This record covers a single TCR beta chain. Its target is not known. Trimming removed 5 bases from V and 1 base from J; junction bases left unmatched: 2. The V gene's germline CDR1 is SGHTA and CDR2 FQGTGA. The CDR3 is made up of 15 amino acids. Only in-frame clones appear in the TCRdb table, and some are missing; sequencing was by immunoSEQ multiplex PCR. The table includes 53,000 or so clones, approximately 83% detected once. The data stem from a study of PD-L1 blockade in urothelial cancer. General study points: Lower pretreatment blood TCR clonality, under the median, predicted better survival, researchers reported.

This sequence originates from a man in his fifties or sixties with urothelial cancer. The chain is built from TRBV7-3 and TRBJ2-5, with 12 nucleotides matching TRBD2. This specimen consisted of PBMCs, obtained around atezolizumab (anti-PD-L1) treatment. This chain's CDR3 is CASSRTSGAQETQYF. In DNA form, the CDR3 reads TGTGCCAGCAGCCGGACTAGCGGGGCCCAAGAGACCCAGTACTTC.